This T cell receptor (beta chain) was recovered during a study of T cell responses to AZD1222 COVID-19 vaccine. Study-wide results and caveats: The donor cohort was predominantly white British with a female majority, and clonal diversity may have been underestimated.

Comment on this clone: No antigen is known for it.

Sequencing was performed with immunoSEQ multiplex PCR; in TCRdb, only in-frame clones are kept and a portion is missing. The table lists 140,000 to 150,000 clones, over 75% of them singletons. CDR3 length equals 13 residues. The V gene lost 6 bases and the J gene lost 10 bases, with 19 bases spanning the gap. Germline CDR1 is MNHEY and CDR2 is SVGAGI. The genes are TRBV6-5 and TRBJ2-7, with D tentatively TRBD2 (5 bases). Sequences were derived from peripheral blood, sampled on day 0 of AZD1222 vaccination. This sequence originates from an adult in good health. CDR3 in DNA: TGTGCCAGCAGATACGACCGGGGTGGGGTTCAGTACTTC. The encoded protein is CASRYDRGGVQYF.